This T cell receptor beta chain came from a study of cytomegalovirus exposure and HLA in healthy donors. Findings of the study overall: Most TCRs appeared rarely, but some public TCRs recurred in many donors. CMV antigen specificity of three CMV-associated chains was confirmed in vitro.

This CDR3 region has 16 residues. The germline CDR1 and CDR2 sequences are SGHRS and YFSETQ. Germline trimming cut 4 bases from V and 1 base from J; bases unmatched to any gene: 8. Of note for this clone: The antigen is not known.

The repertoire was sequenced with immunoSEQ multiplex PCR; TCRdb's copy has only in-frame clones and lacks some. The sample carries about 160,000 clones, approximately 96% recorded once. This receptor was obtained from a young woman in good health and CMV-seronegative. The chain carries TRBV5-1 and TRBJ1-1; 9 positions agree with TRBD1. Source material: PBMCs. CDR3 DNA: TGCGCCAGCAGCCCGGGACAGGGATCGAGGAACACTGAAGCTTTCTTT. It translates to CASSPGQGSRNTEAFF.